Shown below are 19 T cell receptor beta chains from a single sample sequenced in a study of blood T cell repertoires in COVID-19 (dated by TCRdb to 2018 to 2020). The library was obtained by the immunoSEQ multiplex PCR assay. Held by TCRdb, this immuneACCESS table contains in-frame sequences only and omits some clones. Under half of the omission traces to an unresolved V gene where checked; the cause of the rest is unknown. This sample is represented by 200,000 to 300,000 clones; approximately 85% of them were singletons. Together, the top ten hold about 8.2% of the sample. Sequenced input: PBMCs or T cells enriched from blood (not recorded which). The receptor source for this set is a woman aged 45-65 years with acute COVID-19.

The chain couples TRBV12-3 or TRBV12-4 to TRBJ1-4; D is uncertain. The CDR3 spans 13 residues. Between the trimmed V and J ends, which lost 6 bases and 7 bases, there was a span of 12 bases. CDR3 DNA sequence: TGTGCCAGCAGCTCACTCAATGGTGAAAAACTGTTTTTT. It yields the protein CASSSLNGEKLFF.

The chain carries TRBV7-2 and TRBJ1-5; D possibly corresponds to TRBD1 (5 bases). The CDR3 consists of 14 residues. The V gene's germline CDR1 is SGHTA and CDR2 FQGNSA. V gave up 1 base and J gave up 6 bases, with 10 bases separating them. For the CDR3, the DNA is TGTGCCAGCAGCTTAGGCTCCGGGGGTCAGCCCCAGCATTTT. Protein sequence: CASSLGSGGQPQHF.

V is TRBV6-5 and J is TRBJ2-1; 7 bases line up with TRBD2. The CDR3 is 16 amino acids. The V gene's germline CDR1 is MNHEY and CDR2 SVGAGI. V shed 2 bases and J 5 bases; nucleotides not matched to a gene: 9. CDR3 sequence reads: CASSYLRGVLNNEQFF. The CDR3 nucleotides read TGTGCCAGCAGTTACCTTCGGGGGGTTTTGAACAATGAGCAGTTCTTC.

The rearrangement links TRBV5-6 to TRBJ2-7; the D is unclear. CDR1 and CDR2 from the germline V gene are SGHDT and YYEEEE. The CDR3 is 13 amino acids. Trimming removed 2 bases at V and 3 bases at J, with 9 bases between. CDR3 amino acids: CASSFFQNYEQYF. In DNA form, the CDR3 reads TGTGCCAGCAGCTTCTTTCAGAACTACGAGCAGTACTTC.

The chain links TRBV9 to TRBJ2-1; D possibly corresponds to TRBD1 (5 bases). Trimming left V 6 bases short and J 6 bases short, with 13 bases between. The CDR3 totals 13 residues. Germline V gene data show CDR1 as SGDLS and CDR2 as YYNGEE. The CDR3 sequence is CASTTTDSNEQFF. The CDR3 DNA follows: TGTGCCAGCACGACCACAGACAGCAATGAGCAGTTCTTC.

The CDR3 loop is CASSLETRGVGYTF. The DNA for the CDR3 is TGTGCCAGCAGCTTGGAGACACGGGGGGTTGGCTACACCTTC. This chain connects TRBV5-6 to TRBJ1-2, with D possibly matching TRBD1 (5 bases). This CDR3 is built from 14 residues. The V gene lost 0 bases and the J gene lost 7 bases, with 13 bases spanning the gap. Germline CDR1 SGHDT, CDR2 YYEEEE.

This chain joins TRBV7-3 and TRBJ2-5, with 10 bases that match TRBD2. The trim removed 5 bases at V and 4 bases at J, leaving 4 bases unmatched. Per the germline V gene, CDR1 is SGHTA and CDR2 is FQGTGA. CDR3 size: 14 residues. The CDR3 DNA sequence: TGTGCCAGCAGCCTCTCTAGCGGGGGAGAGACCCAGTACTTC. Protein product: CASSLSSGGETQYF.

The chain carries TRBV7-2 and TRBJ2-3, with a weak D call TRBD2 (5 bases). V was cut by 0 bases and J by 11 bases, with 18 bases left in between. CDR3 length: 15 amino acids. From germline, CDR1 is SGHTA and CDR2 FQGNSA. The chain's CDR3 is CASSLAPIGEGWQYF. The CDR3 bases are TGTGCCAGCAGCTTAGCGCCGATCGGTGAGGGATGGCAGTATTTT.

On this clone: Sequence at one end of the junction differs from germline and may be a read error. The CDR3 DNA reads TGTGCCAGTAGTCCAGGAATGAAAACTGAAGCTTTCTTT. This sequence encodes CASSPGMKTEAFF. This sequence joins TRBV19 and TRBJ1-1, with D unclear. Germline values: CDR1 LNHDA, CDR2 SQIVND (reference sequence). CDR3 length equals 13 residues.

CDR3 nucleotide sequence: TGTGCCAGCAGTTTAGCAGGGGTGAACACTGAAGCTTTCTTT. Translation: CASSLAGVNTEAFF. V gene TRBV6-2 or TRBV6-3 combines with J gene TRBJ1-1, with TRBD1 as a possible D gene (6 bases). The V end was cut by 4 bases, the J end by 0 bases, with 9 bases between. Per germline, CDR1 MNHEY and CDR2 SVGEGT. The CDR3 is made up of 14 amino acids.

The V call is TRBV3-1 (or the pseudogene TRBV3-2), the J call TRBJ2-7; possibly TRBD2 for D (5 bases). Germline V gene sequence: CDR1 LGHDT, CDR2 YNNKEL (reference sequence). With 7 bases removed from V and 0 bases from J, the gap between germline ends came to 13 bases. The CDR3 covers 14 residues. The DNA of the CDR3 is TGTGCCAGCACCCCGACGGGGAGCTCCTACGAGCAGTACTTC. Encoded protein: CASTPTGSSYEQYF.

The chain joins TRBV30 to TRBJ1-2; 10 bases match TRBD1. The CDR3 totals 14 residues. From germline, CDR1 is GTSNPN and CDR2 SVGIG (reference sequence). V lost 4 bases to trimming and J lost 2 bases; unmatched junction nucleotides: 4. The DNA of the CDR3 is TGTGCCTGGATGGGGGACAGGGGAAACTATGGCTACACCTTC. It specifies CAWMGDRGNYGYTF.

The rearrangement uses TRBV6-6 and TRBJ1-2; D possibly corresponds to TRBD1 (5 bases). CDR3 length equals 15 residues. The V and J ends lost 3 bases and 5 bases respectively, with 16 bases between them. Germline loops: CDR1 MNHNY, CDR2 SVGAGI (reference sequence). In DNA, the CDR3 is TGTGCCAGCAGTTATCATGACAGACCGGAGTATGGCTACACCTTC. It translates to CASSYHDRPEYGYTF.

This clone has only a few counts. The J gene is TRBJ2-6, the V gene TRBV6-5, with TRBD1 matching 9 bases. The CDR3 is 15 residues long. With 8 bases clipped from V and 4 bases from J, the junction kept 6 bases outside the gene matches. CDR1 and CDR2 from the germline V gene are MNHEY and SVGAGI. DNA of the CDR3: TGTGCCAGCGTCACAGGGGGCACAGGGGCCAACGTCCTGACTTTC. Its translation is CASVTGGTGANVLTF.

The chain uses TRBV7-9 and TRBJ1-1; 8 bases are a match to TRBD1. This CDR3 contains 13 residues. The V and J ends lost 6 bases and 4 bases, in that order; junction bases with no gene match: 4. CDR1 SEHNR and CDR2 FQNEAQ come from the germline V gene (reference sequence). The CDR3 reads CASRQGQGTEAFF. The CDR3 bases are TGTGCCAGCAGGCAAGGACAGGGCACTGAAGCTTTCTTT.

The rearrangement links TRBV12-3 or TRBV12-4 to TRBJ2-7, with TRBD1 as a possible D gene (5 bases). The CDR3 has 12 residues. Trimming took 3 bases from V and 7 from J, leaving 10 bases between them. The CDR3 DNA reads as TGTGCCAGCAGTTTCTCCAGGGTAGAGCAGTACTTC. As protein: CASSFSRVEQYF.

This clone came up once. The rearrangement uses TRBV5-1 and TRBJ2-7; tentative D call: TRBD1 (5 bases). Germline CDR1 and CDR2: SGHRS and YFSETQ. V was shortened by 2 bases and J by 0 bases, with 12 bases between the two germline ends. This CDR3 is built from 15 residues. The CDR3 DNA is TGCGCCAGCAGCTTACGGACAATTCCCTCCTACGAGCAGTACTTC. Translation gives CASSLRTIPSYEQYF.

The chain uses TRBV27 and TRBJ1-6; 7 nucleotides align to TRBD1. The CDR3 is made up of 13 amino acids. Unmatched junction bases numbered 4, after V lost 5 bases and J lost 9 bases. CDR1 is MNHEY and CDR2 is SMNVEV in the germline V gene (reference sequence). The CDR3 region has the DNA TGTGCCAGCAGTATTCGACAGGGTTCACCCCTCCACTTT. Amino acid sequence: CASSIRQGSPLHF.

The rearrangement links TRBV7-9 to TRBJ2-2, with 8 bases matching TRBD1. Germline CDR1 SEHNR, CDR2 FQNEAQ (reference sequence). This CDR3 contains 17 residues. The junction had 12 bases not matched to a gene; V was cut back by 5 bases and J by 4 bases. The CDR3 protein is CASSQYRDRSGTGELFF. The DNA of the CDR3 is TGTGCCAGCAGCCAGTACCGGGACAGGTCGGGCACCGGGGAGCTGTTTTTT.